Described below is a single TCR beta chain sequence and its context. Its cognate antigen is unknown. Other DNA sequences in the sample encode the same CDR3. The V and J ends lost 4 bases and 1 base, in that order; junction bases with no gene match: 4. CDR1 is SGHRS and CDR2 is YFSETQ in the germline V gene. There are 14 residues in the CDR3. PCR amplification relied on 60 Vbeta primers (plus 13 Jbeta primers). Per the original data handling: About 80 million unique TCR beta chains, some 9.9 million of them shared, were counted by a later analysis. Assay: immunoSEQ multiplex PCR; the TCRdb copy retains only in-frame clones and omits some. The DNA was the basis for D and trimming; V, J and clone size are from that table. The sample has 150,000 to 200,000 clones, approximately 72% seen once. This record belongs to a study of cytomegalovirus exposure and HLA in healthy donors. Study-wide points: Both high specificity and high sensitivity reportedly marked the classifier's diagnosis of cytomegalovirus status. Solely CMV serostatus was available to characterize immune exposure.

Sequenced material: PBMCs. This chain links TRBV5-1 with TRBJ2-7; 8 bases are a match to TRBD1. The origin of this receptor is a middle-aged man in good health and CMV-seropositive. As DNA, the CDR3 is TGCGCCAGCAGCAGTGGGACAGGTTCCTACGAGCAGTACTTC. It codes for CASSSGTGSYEQYF.